These T cell receptor beta chains were read from a single sample in a study of STAT5B mutations in CD4+ large granular lymphocyte leukemia. Clones were sequenced by immunoSEQ multiplex PCR, and TCRdb holds only the in-frame ones, with some missing. Altogether under 35,000 clones are present, about 78% being singletons, with the ten largest covering over 2.5%. The sequenced sample was CD4+ T cells from blood buffy coats. These receptors all stem from a human donor in good health. Both conserved end residues are part of each CDR3. D genes are given only for firm matches. Size values are once, few and many counts, or a class for expanded clones, and some rows have none.

size,J,D,V,DNA,CDR3
.,TRBJ2-7,.,TRBV28,TGTGCCAGCAGTCATAAATACGAGCAGTACTTC,CASSHKYEQYF
.,TRBJ2-5,.,TRBV11-2,TGTGCCAGCAGCTTAGGGGGGCCGGAGACCCAGTACTTC,CASSLGGPETQYF
.,TRBJ2-3,.,TRBV7-3,TGTGCCAGCAGCTTAGCCAGCCGATATACGCAGTATTTT,CASSLASRYTQYF
.,TRBJ1-6,.,TRBV7-2,TGTGCCAGCAGCTTAATAGACAGGAACTATAATTCACCCCTCCACTTT,CASSLIDRNYNSPLHF
.,TRBJ1-1,TRBD1,TRBV6-1,TGTGCCAGCTTGGACAGGGGGCCGGGCACTGAAGCTTTCTTT,CASLDRGPGTEAFF
.,TRBJ1-2,TRBD1,TRBV18,TGTGCCAGCTCACCCCAAGGGGGCAGGGTTGTTGATGGCTACACCTTC,CASSPQGGRVVDGYTF
few,TRBJ1-1,TRBD1,TRBV19,TGTGCCAGTAGTGGGACAGGCTATTCCACTGAAGCTTTCTTT,CASSGTGYSTEAFF
.,TRBJ1-3,.,TRBV7-2,TGTGCCAGCAGCTTAGCTCAGATGTCGAACACCATATATTTT,CASSLAQMSNTIYF
.,TRBJ2-1,.,TRBV5-1,TGCGCCAGCAGCCCGGCGGGGCATGAGCAGTTCTTC,CASSPAGHEQFF
.,TRBJ2-1,TRBD2,TRBV29-1,TGCAGCGTTGAGCCTCGGGGGGGTCACTACAATGAGCAGTTCTTC,CSVEPRGGHYNEQFF
once,TRBJ2-7,.,TRBV11-2,TGTGCCAGCAGCCTTGGAAATCCATACGAGCAGTACTTC,CASSLGNPYEQYF
.,TRBJ2-5,.,TRBV7-9,TGTGCCAGCAGTGCGGCTCAAGAGACCCAGTACTTC,CASSAAQETQYF
.,TRBJ2-7,.,TRBV28,TGTGCCAGCAGTGGGACCCTCTACGAGCAGTACTTC,CASSGTLYEQYF
.,TRBJ1-2,TRBD1,TRBV6-1,TGTGCCAGCAGTGAAACCCCCGGGACAGACTATGGCTACACCTTC,CASSETPGTDYGYTF
.,TRBJ1-6,.,TRBV5-1,TGCGCCAGCACCCCTTCGGGGGAGATGGGGTCACCCCTCCACTTT,CASTPSGEMGSPLHF
.,TRBJ1-2,.,TRBV30,TGTGCCTGGAGTGTCGGGGCGCCCAGCTACACCTTC,CAWSVGAPSYTF
.,TRBJ1-3,.,TRBV6-1,TGTGCCAGCAGTGAACAGGCAACCTCTGGAAACACCATATATTTT,CASSEQATSGNTIYF
few,TRBJ2-7,TRBD2,TRBV2,TGTGCCAGCGGATCAAGCGGGACCTACGAGCAGTACTTC,CASGSSGTYEQYF
.,TRBJ1-2,TRBD1,TRBV4-1,TGCGCCAGCAGCCAAGTAGGGGGCCAGGTGGCCTATGGCTACACCTTC,CASSQVGGQVAYGYTF
.,TRBJ2-1,TRBD2,TRBV2,TGTGCCAGCCAGCGCGGGAGCTCCTACAATGAGCAGTTCTTC,CASQRGSSYNEQFF
once,TRBJ2-7,.,TRBV28,TGTGCCAGCAGTTCGGACGTGAGTGGATCCTACGAGCAGTACTTC,CASSSDVSGSYEQYF
.,TRBJ2-5,TRBD1,TRBV11-3,TGTGCCAGCAGCTCTCGGGGACAGGGTAGAGAAGAGACCCAGTACTTC,CASSSRGQGREETQYF
.,TRBJ1-1,.,TRBV6-1,TGTGCCAGTCGAGCAACAGCCTGGGGCACTGAAGCTTTCTTT,CASRATAWGTEAFF
.,TRBJ2-1,.,TRBV7-8,TGTGCCAGCAGCCCCAGTCTCCTGAGCTCCTACAATGAGCAGTTCTTC,CASSPSLLSSYNEQFF
.,TRBJ1-3,TRBD1,TRBV4-2,TGTGCCAGCAGCCGAGACAGGGCTGCTGGAAACACCATATATTTT,CASSRDRAAGNTIYF
few,TRBJ2-7,TRBD1,TRBV7-9,TGTGCCAGCAGCTCCAGAGGAAAGACAGGGGACGAGCAGTACTTC,CASSSRGKTGDEQYF
.,TRBJ1-2,TRBD1,TRBV7-9,TGTGCCAGCAGCTTGGGACAGGGTAACTATGGCTACACCTTC,CASSLGQGNYGYTF
.,TRBJ2-1,.,TRBV30,TGTGCCTGGAGCATAAAGAACTCCTACAATGAGCAGTTCTTC,CAWSIKNSYNEQFF
few,TRBJ2-3,.,TRBV27,TGTGCCAGCAGTTCCTCGGGACACGGAACAGATACGCAGTATTTT,CASSSSGHGTDTQYF
.,TRBJ2-3,TRBD1,TRBV4-1,TGCGCCAGCGGGACAGGGGGCACAGATACGCAGTATTTT,CASGTGGTDTQYF
.,TRBJ2-1,TRBD2,TRBV30,TGTGCCTGGAGTGTAATGTATGGGAGGGGCGAGTTGGGCTACAATGAGCAGTTCTTC,CAWSVMYGRGELGYNEQFF
.,TRBJ2-7,.,TRBV27,TGTGCCAGCAACGCGGACTCCTACGAGCAGTACTTC,CASNADSYEQYF
.,TRBJ2-3,.,TRBV5-1,TGCGCCAGCAGCTTGGCCAGGAGAACAGATACGCAGTATTTT,CASSLARRTDTQYF
once,TRBJ2-7,.,TRBV7-9,TGTGCCAGCAGCCGGGACTCAGCCTACGAGCAGTACTTC,CASSRDSAYEQYF
.,TRBJ2-5,.,TRBV5-4,TGTGCCAGCAGCCCCCGTCCGGCCAACCAAGAGACCCAGTACTTC,CASSPRPANQETQYF
once,TRBJ1-1,.,TRBV7-6,TGTGCCAGCAGCCCGGCCGGAAGGGCCGCCAAAGAAGCTTTCTTT,CASSPAGRAAKEAFF
once,TRBJ2-3,.,TRBV5-4,TGTGCCAGCAGCTTGGGGGGGGCTAGCTTTGATACGCAGTATTTT,CASSLGGASFDTQYF
.,TRBJ2-3,.,TRBV11-2,TGTGCCAGCAGCTTAGCTCCGGGACTCAGCACAGATACGCAGTATTTT,CASSLAPGLSTDTQYF
.,TRBJ2-7,.,TRBV6-1,TGTGCCAGCAGTGAAGGGATTAGCGGCCCCTACGAGCAGTACTTC,CASSEGISGPYEQYF
.,TRBJ1-1,TRBD1,TRBV30,TGTGCCTGGGGGGGTCGAGGGGGCCATCCGAACACTGAAGCTTTCTTT,CAWGGRGGHPNTEAFF
.,TRBJ1-4,TRBD1,TRBV6-5,TGTGCCAGCAGTCGACAGGGGAGTGAAAAACTGTTTTTT,CASSRQGSEKLFF
once,TRBJ2-7,TRBD2,TRBV7-2,TGTGCCAGCAGCTCTAGCGGGGGGTTACTCTACGAGCAGTACTTC,CASSSSGGLLYEQYF
.,TRBJ1-1,.,TRBV5-6,TGTGCCAGCAGCTTGGAGCCGAGTACTGAAGCTTTCTTT,CASSLEPSTEAFF
.,TRBJ2-7,TRBD1,TRBV2,TGTGCCAGCAGTGAAGAAACAGGGGAGGAGCAGTACTTC,CASSEETGEEQYF
.,TRBJ2-5,.,TRBV6-1,TGTGCCAGCACCCTCATGGGGCCCCAAGAGACCCAGTACTTC,CASTLMGPQETQYF
.,TRBJ2-3,TRBD2,TRBV10-2,TGCGCCAGCAGTGAGCCTAGCGGGGTGGATACGCAGTATTTT,CASSEPSGVDTQYF
.,TRBJ1-1,.,TRBV18,TGTGCCAGCTCACCCGGCGGGGGAAACAGGGAAGCTTTCTTT,CASSPGGGNREAFF
.,TRBJ1-1,.,TRBV18,TGTGCCAGCTCACCCTGGGCCAGCAATATGAACACTGAAGCTTTCTTT,CASSPWASNMNTEAFF
.,TRBJ2-7,.,TRBV6-1,TGTGCCAGCAGTCCCGGGACTCCTGACTCCTACGAGCAGTACTTC,CASSPGTPDSYEQYF
few,TRBJ1-1,.,TRBV29-1,TGCAGCGTTAAACGGGCAGTCCTGAACACTGAAGCTTTCTTT,CSVKRAVLNTEAFF
.,TRBJ2-1,.,TRBV7-9,TGTGCCAGCAGCTTACCCAGGCGACTTGGGAATGAGCAGTTCTTC,CASSLPRRLGNEQFF
.,TRBJ2-2,.,TRBV9,TGTGCCAGCAGCGTAGGACAGCTCCTCGGGAACACCGGGGAGCTGTTTTTT,CASSVGQLLGNTGELFF
few,TRBJ1-4,.,TRBV30,TGTGCCTGGAGGAAGGACCTTGAAAAACTGTTTTTT,CAWRKDLEKLFF
.,TRBJ2-1,TRBD2,TRBV29-1,TGCAGCCTACTCGGACTAGCGGGACACAATGAGCAGTTCTTC,CSLLGLAGHNEQFF